This TCR beta chain was identified in a study of cytomegalovirus exposure and HLA in healthy donors. The study ran its PCR with 60 Vbeta and 13 Jbeta primers. Here immunoSEQ multiplex PCR was the method, and the copy in TCRdb shows in-frame clones only, minus some. This sample carries approximately 130,000 clones, with 2% going to the ten biggest clones. From germline, CDR1 is MDHEN and CDR2 SYDVKM. The CDR3 loop spans 19 amino acids. The V end was cut by 2 bases, the J end by 4 bases, with 26 bases between. Study-wide results and caveats: Most CMV-associated TCR beta chains were later found to appear HLA-restricted.

As for this clone: The antigen is unknown.

The sample taken for sequencing was PBMCs. This receptor was taken from a woman aged 55-70 years in good health and CMV-seronegative. The V call is TRBV28, the J call TRBJ1-2; D is perhaps TRBD1 (6 bases). This chain's CDR3 is CASSLRPRGVETGSYGYTF. Here the CDR3 DNA reads TGTGCCAGCAGTTTAAGGCCCCGAGGAGTCGAAACAGGGTCCTATGGCTACACCTTC.